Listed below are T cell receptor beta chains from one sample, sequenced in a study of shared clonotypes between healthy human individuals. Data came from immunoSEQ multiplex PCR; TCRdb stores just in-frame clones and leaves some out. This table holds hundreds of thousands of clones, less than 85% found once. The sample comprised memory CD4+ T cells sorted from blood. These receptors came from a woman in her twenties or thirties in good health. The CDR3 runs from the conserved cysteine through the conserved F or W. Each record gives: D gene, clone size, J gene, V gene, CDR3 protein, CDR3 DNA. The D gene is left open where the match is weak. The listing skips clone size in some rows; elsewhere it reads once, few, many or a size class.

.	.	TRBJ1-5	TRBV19	CASSITDSNQPQHF	TGTGCCAGTAGTATAACGGATAGCAATCAGCCCCAGCATTTT
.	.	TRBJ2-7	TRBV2	CASSSQGYEQYF	TGTGCCAGCAGTTCACAGGGCTACGAGCAGTACTTC
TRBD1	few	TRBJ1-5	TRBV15	CATSRLGQGDNQPQHF	TGTGCCACCAGCCGCCTAGGACAGGGGGACAATCAGCCCCAGCATTTT
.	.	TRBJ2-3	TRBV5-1	CASSSRAGSDTQYF	TGCGCCAGCAGCAGTAGGGCGGGATCCGATACGCAGTATTTT
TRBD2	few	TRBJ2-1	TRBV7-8	CASSLLAGAPYNEQFF	TGTGCCAGCAGCTTACTGGCGGGAGCCCCCTACAATGAGCAGTTCTTC
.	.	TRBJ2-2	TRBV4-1	CASSQVGSGELFF	TGCGCCAGCAGCCAAGTGGGGAGCGGGGAGCTGTTTTTT
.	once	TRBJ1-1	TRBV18	CASSQEENTEAFF	TGTGCCAGCTCACAAGAGGAGAACACTGAAGCTTTCTTT
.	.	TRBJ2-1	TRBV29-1	CSVGETFISYNEQFF	TGCAGCGTCGGTGAGACTTTTATCTCCTACAATGAGCAGTTCTTC
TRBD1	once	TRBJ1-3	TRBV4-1	CASSQEGQGLTIYF	TGCGCCAGCAGCCAAGAAGGACAGGGGCTGACCATATATTTT
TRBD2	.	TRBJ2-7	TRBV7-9	CASGRTGTSGRGEQYF	TGTGCCAGCGGTCGAACCGGGACTAGCGGGAGAGGGGAGCAGTACTTC
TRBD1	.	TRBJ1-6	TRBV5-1	CASRAGTGSNSPLHF	TGCGCCAGCAGAGCCGGGACAGGGAGTAATTCACCCCTCCACTTT
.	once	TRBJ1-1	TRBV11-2	CASSLVGRRRHTEAFF	TGTGCCAGCAGCTTAGTTGGACGCAGGCGGCACACTGAAGCTTTCTTT
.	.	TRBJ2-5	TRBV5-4	CASSLGGEETQYF	TGTGCCAGCAGCTTGGGTGGGGAAGAGACCCAGTACTTC
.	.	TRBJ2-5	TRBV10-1	CASSEALSQETQYF	TGCGCCAGCAGTGAGGCACTCTCCCAAGAGACCCAGTACTTC
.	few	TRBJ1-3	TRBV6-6	CASSSTVPSGNTIYF	TGTGCCAGCAGTTCAACAGTGCCCTCTGGAAACACCATATATTTT
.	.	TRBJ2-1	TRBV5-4	CASSPGRDQTYNEQFF	TGTGCCAGCAGCCCAGGCCGGGACCAGACCTACAATGAGCAGTTCTTC
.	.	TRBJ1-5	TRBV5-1	CASSPDGDVSNQPQHF	TGCGCCAGCAGCCCGGACGGAGACGTTAGCAATCAGCCCCAGCATTTT
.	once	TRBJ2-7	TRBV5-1	CASSSELTPGEQYF	TGCGCCAGCAGCTCCGAGCTAACCCCGGGGGAGCAGTACTTC
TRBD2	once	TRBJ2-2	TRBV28	CASSNPGLAANTGELFF	TGTGCCAGCAGTAACCCCGGACTAGCGGCGAACACCGGGGAGCTGTTTTTT
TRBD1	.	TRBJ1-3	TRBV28	CASSPGTGGLSGNTIYF	TGTGCCAGCAGTCCCGGTACAGGGGGGCTCTCTGGAAACACCATATATTTT
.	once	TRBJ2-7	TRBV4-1	CASRQKPGVGTAYEQYF	TGCGCCAGCAGACAAAAACCCGGGGTTGGGACTGCCTACGAGCAGTACTTC
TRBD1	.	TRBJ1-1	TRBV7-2	CASSSGQGSTEAFF	TGTGCCAGCAGCTCTGGACAGGGGAGCACTGAAGCTTTCTTT
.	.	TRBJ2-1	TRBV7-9	CASSPLSVSEQFF	TGTGCCAGCAGCCCCCTCAGCGTAAGTGAGCAGTTCTTC
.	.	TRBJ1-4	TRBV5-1	CASSPLGPNEKLFF	TGCGCCAGCAGCCCGCTGGGACCTAATGAAAAACTGTTTTTT
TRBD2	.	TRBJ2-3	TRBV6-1	CASSGTSGSLADTQYF	TGTGCCAGCAGTGGGACTAGCGGGAGTCTCGCAGATACGCAGTATTTT
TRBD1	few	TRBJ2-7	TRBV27	CASSFDPGGTPYEQYF	TGTGCCAGCAGTTTTGATCCAGGGGGCACCCCCTACGAGCAGTACTTC
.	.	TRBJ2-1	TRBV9	CASSQGGTPYNEQFF	TGTGCCAGCAGCCAGGGGGGCACGCCCTACAATGAGCAGTTCTTC
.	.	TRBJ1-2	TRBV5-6	CASSLWSAGLNYGYTF	TGTGCCAGCAGCTTGTGGTCGGCCGGACTAAACTATGGCTACACCTTC
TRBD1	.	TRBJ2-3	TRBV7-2	CASSLAVTGKSDTQYF	TGTGCCAGCAGCTTAGCGGTGACAGGGAAATCGGATACGCAGTATTTT
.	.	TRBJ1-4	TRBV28	CASNSLREKLFF	TGTGCCAGCAATTCACTGAGGGAAAAACTGTTTTTT
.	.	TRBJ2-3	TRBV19	CASKEGVSPSTDTQYF	TGTGCCAGCAAGGAGGGGGTTTCTCCTAGCACAGATACGCAGTATTTT
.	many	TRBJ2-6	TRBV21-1	CASAKRRGQGLGANVLTF	TGTGCCAGCGCTAAACGTCGAGGACAGGGTCTGGGGGCCAACGTCCTGACTTTC
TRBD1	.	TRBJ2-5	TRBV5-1	CASSKGQEQETQYF	TGCGCCAGCAGCAAAGGACAGGAGCAAGAGACCCAGTACTTC
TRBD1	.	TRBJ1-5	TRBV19	CASRKDRVEGPQHF	TGTGCCAGTAGGAAAGACAGGGTGGAGGGGCCCCAGCATTTT
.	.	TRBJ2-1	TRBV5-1	CASSLALTSSYNEQFF	TGCGCCAGCAGCTTGGCTTTGACTAGCTCCTACAATGAGCAGTTCTTC
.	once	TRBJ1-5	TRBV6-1	CASKPTWDQPQHF	TGTGCCAGCAAACCAACTTGGGATCAGCCCCAGCATTTT
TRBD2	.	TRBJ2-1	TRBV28	CASSPPSLAGVDNEQFF	TGTGCCAGCAGTCCGCCATCCCTAGCGGGAGTTGACAATGAGCAGTTCTTC
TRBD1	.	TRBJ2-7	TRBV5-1	CASSSGQGRYEQYF	TGCGCCAGCAGCTCTGGACAGGGGCGGTACGAGCAGTACTTC
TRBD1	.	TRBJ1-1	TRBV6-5	CASSRRQGRGTEAFF	TGTGCCAGCAGCCGTAGACAGGGGCGGGGCACTGAAGCTTTCTTT
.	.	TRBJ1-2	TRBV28	CASRGRTASNYGYTF	TGTGCCAGCAGAGGGAGGACAGCGAGTAACTATGGCTACACCTTC
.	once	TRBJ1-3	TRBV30	CAWEQGNGNTIYF	TGTGCCTGGGAACAGGGAAATGGAAACACCATATATTTT
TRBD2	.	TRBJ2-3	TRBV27	CASSSLAGVSSTDTQYF	TGTGCCAGCAGTTCCCTGGCGGGAGTGTCTAGCACAGATACGCAGTATTTT